These 2 T cell receptor beta chains share one sample of origin, sequenced in a study of patients and donors after allogeneic stem cell transplantation. TCRdb redid the calling of the RT-PCR reads with MiXCR, one entry per CDR3 protein. Among about 230,000 distinct CDR3 sequences listed, 11% to 15% were seen once. The sequenced sample was blood, either unsorted or a sorted T cell fraction (not recorded which). These receptor sequences come from a human donor who was either an allogeneic HSCT recipient or a stem cell or donor lymphocyte infusion donor (not recorded which). It is not recorded whose cells these are; they may come from a transplant donor.

The J gene is TRBJ1-2, the V gene TRBV3-1; 8 positions match TRBD1. Germline V lookup: CDR1 LGHDT, CDR2 YNNKEL (reference sequence). This CDR3 contains 16 residues. Trimming took 1 base from V and 5 from J; bases not matched to a gene: 9. CDR3 sequence: CASSQAGTGGNYGYTF. The CDR3 coding sequence is TGTGCCAGCAGCCAAGCCGGCACAGGGGGGAATTATGGCTACACCTTC.

This clonotype was detected many times. The chain recombines TRBV4-2 with TRBJ1-4, with D hard to call. The CDR3 is made up of 12 amino acids. The V end was cut by 1 base, the J end by 7 bases, with 4 bases between. The germline gives CDR1 LGHNA, CDR2 YNFKEQ. CDR3 region: CASSQVTEKLFF. DNA for the CDR3: TGTGCCAGCAGCCAAGTGACTGAAAAACTGTTTTTT.